The next 31 T cell receptor beta chains were all read from a single sample in a study of CXCR3-negative and CXCR3-positive naive CD8 T cells. Study outcomes and limitations: Comparison of naive cells showed more hydrophobic TRB CDR3s in CXCR3-positive than in CXCR3-negative naive cells.

5' RACE that incorporated UMI labels was used to prepare the TRB cDNA libraries. TCRdb re-called the 5' RACE reads and gives one entry per CDR3 protein, without DNA. Its table records 65,000 to 90,000 distinct CDR3 sequences. These receptors are not linked to any known antigen. Sequencing was done on a sample of naive CXCR3+ CD8+ T cells from blood. Subset: CD45RO-CCR7+CD27+CD95- naive CD8+ T cells expressing CXCR3 (TNR3+). Every receptor here comes from a human donor in good health. Some clones in this sample may be carry-over from other donors' samples.

The J gene is TRBJ1-1, the V gene TRBV6-2 or TRBV6-3. The CDR3 contains 12 residues. Germline V gene data show CDR1 as MNHEY and CDR2 as SVGEGT. CDR3 amino acids: CASSYGHLEAFF.

The V and J genes are TRBV20-1 and TRBJ1-5. The CDR3 length is 13 residues. The germline CDR1 and CDR2 sequences are DFQATT and SNEGSKA (reference sequence). The CDR3 loop reads CSAREGRAQPQHF.

This chain joins TRBV5-1 and TRBJ2-7. The CDR3 sequence is 12 residues long. Germline values: CDR1 SGHRS, CDR2 YFSETQ. CDR3 region: CASSEDGYEQYF.

The chain recombines TRBV11-2 with TRBJ1-1; the TRBD1 assignment by TCRdb is unverifiable without DNA. The germline gives CDR1 SGHAT, CDR2 FQNNGV. This CDR3 is built from 18 residues. CDR3 loop: CASSLTTGVGPGGGEAFF.

The V and J genes are TRBV24-1 and TRBJ2-3. The CDR3 runs to 13 residues. Germline V gives CDR1 KGHDR, CDR2 SFDVKD. CDR3 in amino acids: CATSDWGTDTQYF.

The rearrangement links TRBV4-2 to TRBJ1-1; TCRdb selects TRBD1, and the lack of DNA leaves this call unchecked. This CDR3 is built from 18 residues. Germline CDR1 is LGHNA and CDR2 is YNFKEQ. The CDR3 sequence is CASSQDPTGADMNTEAFF.

The V and J genes are TRBV7-9 and TRBJ2-7. This CDR3 has 16 amino acids. Per the germline V gene, CDR1 is SEHNR and CDR2 is FQNEAQ (reference sequence). The CDR3 protein is CASSSFVGNSPYEQYF.

The CDR3 here is CASSLLMSSYNEQFF. The rearrangement links TRBV12-3 or TRBV12-4 to TRBJ2-1. The CDR3 consists of 15 residues.

The chain links TRBV5-1 to TRBJ2-7; the TRBD2 assignment by TCRdb is unverifiable without DNA. Per germline, CDR1 SGHRS and CDR2 YFSETQ. This CDR3 has 15 amino acids. CDR3 loop: CASSRTPQNPYEQYF. Full variable domain (rest looked up from reference TRBV5-1 and TRBJ2-7): KAGVTQTPRYLIKTRGQQVTLSCSPISGHRSVSWYQQTPGQGLQFLFEYFSETQRNKGNFPGRFSGRQFSNSRSEMNVSTLELGDSALYLCASSRTPQNPYEQYFGPGTRLTVT.

The V gene is TRBV4-1, the J gene TRBJ2-1. The CDR3 sequence is 13 residues long. Looked up from germline, CDR1 is MGHRA and CDR2 is YSYEKL. The CDR3 spells CASSQGGWNEQFF.

This chain joins TRBV7-8 and TRBJ2-6; the D call of TRBD2 rests on TCRdb alone, since no DNA is present to check it. Germline CDR1 and CDR2: SGHVS and FQNEAQ. CDR3 length: 14 residues. The CDR3 loop reads CASRTGGGANVLTF.

The J gene is TRBJ2-5, the V gene TRBV7-8; absent DNA, TCRdb's TRBD1 call cannot be checked. CDR1 is SGHVS and CDR2 is FQNEAQ in the germline V gene. There are 17 residues in the CDR3. CDR3 region: CASRLPTGSGGEETQYF.

The chain joins TRBV13 to TRBJ2-7; TCRdb names TRBD1, which stays unverified in the absence of DNA. CDR3 size: 15 residues. The germline CDR1 and CDR2 sequences are PRHDT and FYEKMQ (reference sequence). CDR3 protein: CASTHQRGQGYEQYF. The entire variable domain, with the rest obtained from reference TRBV13 and TRBJ2-7, is as follows: AAGVIQSPRHLIKEKRETATLKCYPIPRHDTVYWYQQGPGQDPQFLISFYEKMQSDKGSIPDRFSAQQFSDYHSELNMSSLELGDSALYFCASTHQRGQGYEQYFGPGTRLTVT.

The rearrangement joins TRBV4-1 to TRBJ2-1; the D gene TCRdb calls, TRBD2, cannot be checked with no DNA. The CDR3 totals 15 residues. Germline values: CDR1 MGHRA, CDR2 YSYEKL. CDR3 region: CASSPTSASYNEQFF.

The V gene is TRBV10-3, the J gene TRBJ2-1; TCRdb picks TRBD1, but there is no DNA to check that call. Germline-derived CDR1 and CDR2 are ENHRY and SYGVKD. The length of the CDR3 is 18 residues. The CDR3 protein is CAISSPGSGTVVGNEQFF.

The chain employs TRBV29-1 and TRBJ1-1. Germline values: CDR1 SQVTM, CDR2 ANQGSEA. This CDR3 is 11 amino acids long. The CDR3 loop is CSVEWGTEAFF.

This chain connects TRBV7-2 to TRBJ2-3. The CDR3 length is 13 residues. Looked up from germline, CDR1 is SGHTA and CDR2 is FQGNSA. CDR3 residues: CASSLLIRDTQYF.

CDR3 amino acids: CASSLERSNTGELFF. The chain combines TRBV4-1 with TRBJ2-2. Germline CDR1 and CDR2: MGHRA and YSYEKL. The CDR3 extends over 15 amino acids.

The chain joins TRBV20-1 to TRBJ1-1; TCRdb designates TRBD1, a call that cannot be tested without DNA. The CDR3 sequence is 14 residues long. Germline V gives CDR1 DFQATT, CDR2 SNEGSKA (reference sequence). This CDR3 reads CSAGGNLGNTEAFF.

The J gene is TRBJ2-5, the V gene TRBV28; TCRdb calls TRBD1, which cannot be checked without DNA. The V gene's germline CDR1 is MDHEN and CDR2 SYDVKM. This CDR3 is built from 15 residues. CDR3: CASSEGPPLQETQYF.

CDR3 loop: CASSPSGGKDTQYF. This chain links TRBV6-5 with TRBJ2-3; TCRdb's assignment of TRBD2 cannot be checked, as there is no DNA. Germline V CDR1 and CDR2: MNHEY, SVGAGI. The CDR3 length is 14 residues.

This CDR3 reads CASSYSGTDYNSPLHF. The genes are TRBV28 and TRBJ1-6; TCRdb lists TRBD1, though no DNA is available to test this call. The CDR3 spans 16 residues. Germline V gives CDR1 MDHEN, CDR2 SYDVKM.

V usage is TRBV20-1 and J usage is TRBJ2-1. Per the germline V gene, CDR1 is DFQATT and CDR2 is SNEGSKA (reference sequence). CDR3 size: 13 residues. This chain's CDR3 is CSARTFSYNEQFF.

The J gene is TRBJ2-3, the V gene TRBV7-2; lacking DNA, the TRBD2 call made by TCRdb goes unchecked. CDR1 is SGHTA, CDR2 FQGNSA, per germline. CDR3 length: 15 amino acids. CDR3 region: CASSLLAGGLDTQYF. Complete variable domain (other parts from reference TRBV7-2 and TRBJ2-3): GAGVSQSPSNKVTEKGKDVELRCDPISGHTALYWYRQSLGQGLEFLIYFQGNSAPDKSGLPSDRFSAERTGGSVSTLTIQRTQQEDSAVYLCASSLLAGGLDTQYFGPGTRLTVL.

CDR3 amino acids: CASSGNTRDTTYEQYF. The chain combines TRBV9 with TRBJ2-7; no DNA is available, so the TRBD1 call from TCRdb remains unchecked. Germline V gene data show CDR1 as SGDLS and CDR2 as YYNGEE. The CDR3 is 16 amino acids.

The gene calls are TRBV7-3 and TRBJ2-3; with no DNA, the TCRdb D assignment of TRBD2 cannot be verified. Germline V lookup: CDR1 SGHTA, CDR2 FQGTGA. The CDR3 length is 15 residues. CDR3 in amino acids: CASSFSGRAGDTQYF.

The genes are TRBV20-1 and TRBJ1-2. This CDR3 spans 11 amino acids. Germline CDR1 and CDR2: DFQATT and SNEGSKA (reference sequence). The CDR3 loop is CSAGPYDGYTF.

This sequence joins TRBV7-9 and TRBJ1-1; TCRdb outputs TRBD1, but without DNA this stays unchecked. CDR1 SEHNR and CDR2 FQNEAQ come from the germline V gene (reference sequence). This CDR3 comprises 14 residues. The CDR3 spells CASSLGGGITEAFF.

This chain connects TRBV28 to TRBJ2-7; TCRdb indicates TRBD1, and absent DNA this call remains unverified. The CDR3 runs 15 residues. Per the germline V gene, CDR1 is MDHEN and CDR2 is SYDVKM. The CDR3 sequence: CASSPSTVHIYEQYF.

The chain carries TRBV19 and TRBJ1-1. The germline CDR1 and CDR2 sequences are LNHDA and SQIVND (reference sequence). This CDR3 has 14 amino acids. The CDR3 reads CASKRGYGNTEAFF.

This chain joins TRBV28 and TRBJ2-5; TCRdb lists TRBD1, though no DNA is available to test this call. CDR1 MDHEN and CDR2 SYDVKM come from the germline V gene. The CDR3 is made up of 15 amino acids. The CDR3 reads CASSPFGAVQETQYF.